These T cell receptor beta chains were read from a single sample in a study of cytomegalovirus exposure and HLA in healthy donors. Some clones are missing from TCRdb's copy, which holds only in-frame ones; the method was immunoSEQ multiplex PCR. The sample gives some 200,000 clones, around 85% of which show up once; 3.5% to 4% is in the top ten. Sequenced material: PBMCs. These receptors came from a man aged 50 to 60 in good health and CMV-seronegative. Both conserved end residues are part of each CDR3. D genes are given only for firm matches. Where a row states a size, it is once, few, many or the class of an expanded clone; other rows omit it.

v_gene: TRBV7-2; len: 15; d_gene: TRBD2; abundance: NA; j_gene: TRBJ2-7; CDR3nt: TGTGCCAGCAGCTTACGCGGGGGAGTGGACTACGAGCAGTACTTC; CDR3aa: CASSLRGGVDYEQYF
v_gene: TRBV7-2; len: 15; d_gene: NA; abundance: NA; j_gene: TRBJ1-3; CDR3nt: TGTGCCAGCAGCAGAGCTCTTGTCACTGGAAACACCATATATTTT; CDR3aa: CASSRALVTGNTIYF
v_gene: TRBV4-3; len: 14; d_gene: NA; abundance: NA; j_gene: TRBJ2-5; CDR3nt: TGCGCCAGCAGCCCTTCGGGACTGGGGGAGACCCAGTACTTC; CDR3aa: CASSPSGLGETQYF
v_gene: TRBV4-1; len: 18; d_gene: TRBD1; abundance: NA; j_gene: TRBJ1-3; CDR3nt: TGCGCCAGCAGCCAAGATCGAGGGACAGCTCGATCTGGAAACACCATATATTTT; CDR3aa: CASSQDRGTARSGNTIYF
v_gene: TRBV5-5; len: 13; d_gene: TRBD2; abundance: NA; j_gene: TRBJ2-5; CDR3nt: TGTGCCAGCAGCTTCCCTAGCGGGGAGACCCAGTACTTC; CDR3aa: CASSFPSGETQYF
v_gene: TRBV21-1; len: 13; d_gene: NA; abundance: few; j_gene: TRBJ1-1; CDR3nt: TGTGCCAGCAGCGTGCCGGAGTTCACTGAAGCTTTCTTT; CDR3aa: CASSVPEFTEAFF
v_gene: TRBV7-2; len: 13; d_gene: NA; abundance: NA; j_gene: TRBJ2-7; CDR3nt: TGTGCCAGCAGCTTAGGGACAGTCTACGAGCAGTACTTC; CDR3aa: CASSLGTVYEQYF
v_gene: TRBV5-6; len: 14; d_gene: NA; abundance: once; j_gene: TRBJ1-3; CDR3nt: TGTGCCAGCAGCTTGGCCCGGGCTGGAAACACCATATATTTT; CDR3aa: CASSLARAGNTIYF
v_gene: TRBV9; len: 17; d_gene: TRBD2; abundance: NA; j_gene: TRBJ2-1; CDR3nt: TGTGCCAGCAGCGTAGGGGGCAGGCGGGGGGGACGGATCGAGCAGTTCTTC; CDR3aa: CASSVGGRRGGRIEQFF
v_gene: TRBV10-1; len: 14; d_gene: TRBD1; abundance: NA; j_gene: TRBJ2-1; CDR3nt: TGCGCCAGCAGTAGGCAGGGGGCCCACAATGAGCAGTTCTTC; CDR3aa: CASSRQGAHNEQFF
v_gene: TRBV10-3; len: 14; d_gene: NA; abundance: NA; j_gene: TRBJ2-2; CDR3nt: TGTGCCATCAGAGGGGACTCAGACACCGGGGAGCTGTTTTTT; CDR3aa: CAIRGDSDTGELFF
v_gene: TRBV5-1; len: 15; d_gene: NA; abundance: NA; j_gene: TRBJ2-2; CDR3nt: TGCGCCAGCAGCTTGGCCGCTGGCAGTCCCGGGGAGCTGTTTTTT; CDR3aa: CASSLAAGSPGELFF
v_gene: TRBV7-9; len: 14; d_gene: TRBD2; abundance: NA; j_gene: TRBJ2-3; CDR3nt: TGTGCCAGCAGCCCCAGCGGGGGGGGAGATACGCAGTATTTT; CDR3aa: CASSPSGGGDTQYF
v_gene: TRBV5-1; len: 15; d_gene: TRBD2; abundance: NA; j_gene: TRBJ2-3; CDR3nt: TGCGCCAGCAGGGAGCGGGGGTCCCACACAGATACGCAGTATTTT; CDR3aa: CASRERGSHTDTQYF
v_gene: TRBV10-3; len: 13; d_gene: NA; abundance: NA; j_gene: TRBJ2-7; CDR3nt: TGTGCCATCAGCCCCCGGGACTCCTACGAGCAGTACTTC; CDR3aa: CAISPRDSYEQYF